This section outlines one T cell receptor (beta chain) sequence together with its context. Its matching antigen is unknown. The sample comes from a study of regulatory T cells in long-lasting Graves disease. Findings of the study overall: Favored gene segments in persistent disease were TRBV28, TRBJ1-2 and TRBJ2-5. Persistent patients had more shared public clonotypes (about 2,700) than new patients (roughly 940).

The time point here: persistent/refractory GD, antithyroid drugs over 5 years with positive TRAb. There was RNA extracted from PBMCs, and the TCR library was made from it. The length of the CDR3 is 16 residues. With 4 bases removed from V and 0 bases from J, the gap between germline ends came to 15 bases. Germline V gene sequence: CDR1 ENHRY, CDR2 SYGVKD. The TCR beta library used iRepertoire HTBI primers with Arm-PCR amplification of CDR3. As handled by the study authors: Samples collectively showed more than 55 TRBV and more than 11 TRBJ segments. One entry per CDR3 protein, called by TCRdb with MiXCR from the multiplex PCR reads. The V and J calls, along with clone size, are taken from TCRdb and not from the paper's own processing. Altogether 500,000 to 700,000 distinct CDR3 sequences are present, 25% to 30% being singletons, with the ten largest covering roughly 41%.

The chain recombines TRBV10-3 with TRBJ1-1; D may be TRBD1 (6 bases). The clonotype was recovered from a female donor with Graves disease. The source was peripheral blood mononuclear cells (PBMCs), collected when the disease was refractory, from a patient treated with antithyroid drugs. CDR3 in DNA: TGTGCCATCAGTGGGGGGCAGGGAGCCATGAACACTGAAGCTTTCTTT. Residues: CAISGGQGAMNTEAFF.